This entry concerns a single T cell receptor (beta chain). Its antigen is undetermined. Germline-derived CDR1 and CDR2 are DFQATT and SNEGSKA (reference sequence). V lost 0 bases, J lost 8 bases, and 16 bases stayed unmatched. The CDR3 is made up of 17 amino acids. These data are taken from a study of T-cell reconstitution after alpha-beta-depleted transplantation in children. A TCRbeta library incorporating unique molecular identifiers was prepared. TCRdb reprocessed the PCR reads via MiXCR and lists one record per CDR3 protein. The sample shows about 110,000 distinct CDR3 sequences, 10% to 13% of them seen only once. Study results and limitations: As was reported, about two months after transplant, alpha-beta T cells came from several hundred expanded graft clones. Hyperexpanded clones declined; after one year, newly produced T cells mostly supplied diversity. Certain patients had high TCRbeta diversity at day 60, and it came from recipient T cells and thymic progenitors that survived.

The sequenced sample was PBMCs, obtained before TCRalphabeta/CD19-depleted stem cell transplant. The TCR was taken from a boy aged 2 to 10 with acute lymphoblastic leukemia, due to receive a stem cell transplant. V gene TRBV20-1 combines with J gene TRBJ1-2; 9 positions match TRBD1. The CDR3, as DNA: TGCAGTGCTAGAGATCTCCGGTTACAGGGGGCCAGGGGCGGCTACACCTTC. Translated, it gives CSARDLRLQGARGGYTF.